This T cell receptor beta chain emerged from a study of OX40 agonist ivuxolimab in advanced cancers. Whole-study context: A male proportion of under 90% was recorded, with mean age 60 years and range roughly 23 to 79. Findings and caveats of the study: Relative to CD4+ cells, CD8+ T cells on average had more expanded clones. Certain nonresponding patients likewise had low normalized T-cell clonal expansion.

Per germline, CDR1 MNHNS and CDR2 SASEGT. The V end lost 8 bases, the J end lost 0 bases, and 11 bases lay between the germline ends. The CDR3 extends over 14 amino acids. This clone was seen more than once but under ten times. Its cognate antigen is unknown. Profiling relied on immunoSEQ multiplex PCR, and the TCRdb table lists in-frame clones only, not all of them. In the table there are about 71,000 clones, under 85% of which are singletons. Autoimmune disease history or systemic immunosuppression led to patient exclusion. The sample was CD4+ or CD8+ T cells sorted from blood, taken in a trial of the OX40 agonist ivuxolimab. The chain joins TRBV6-1 to TRBJ1-3; D ambiguous. This receptor was obtained from an adult with an advanced solid tumor such as melanoma, head and neck, liver or kidney cancer. The CDR3 is CASSPPDSGNTIYF. In nucleotides, the CDR3 is TGTGCCAGCTCTCCCCCGGACTCTGGAAACACCATATATTTT.